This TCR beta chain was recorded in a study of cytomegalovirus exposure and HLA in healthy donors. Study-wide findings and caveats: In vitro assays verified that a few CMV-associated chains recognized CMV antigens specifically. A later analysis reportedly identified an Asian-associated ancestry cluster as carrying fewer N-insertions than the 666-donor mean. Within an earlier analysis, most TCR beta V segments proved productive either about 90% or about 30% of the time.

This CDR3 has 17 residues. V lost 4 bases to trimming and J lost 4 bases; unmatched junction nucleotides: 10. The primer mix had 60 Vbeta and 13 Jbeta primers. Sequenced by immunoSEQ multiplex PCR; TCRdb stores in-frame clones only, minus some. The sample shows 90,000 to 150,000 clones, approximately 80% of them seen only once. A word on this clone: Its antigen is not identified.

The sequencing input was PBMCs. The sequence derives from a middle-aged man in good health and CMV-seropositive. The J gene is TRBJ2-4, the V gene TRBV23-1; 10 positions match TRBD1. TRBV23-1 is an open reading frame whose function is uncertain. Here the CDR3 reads CASSLTRLDRGKNIQYF. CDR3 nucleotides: TGCGCCAGCAGTCTCACCCGTTTGGACAGGGGGAAAAACATTCAGTACTTC.